Reported below is one TCR beta chain. Its target is unknown. This table comes from immunoSEQ multiplex PCR, and its TCRdb copy is limited to in-frame clones, with some not included. This sample has approximately 1.9 million clones; over 85% occur once, and the top ten carry around 1.8%. This sample is part of a study of shared clonotypes between healthy human individuals. Study-wide results and caveats: Unshared clonotypes carried lower generation probabilities than those common to all four donors. The low donor count limited represented genetic and exposure-history diversity.

In germline, CDR1 is SGHDT, CDR2 YYEEEE. The length of the CDR3 is 16 residues. With 0 bases removed from V and 1 base from J, the gap between germline ends came to 11 bases. Naive CD8 cells comprised CD45RO-negative, CCR7-positively selected cells, excluding terminally differentiated effector memory CD45RA+ cells. Recent acute infections and vaccinations were absent in the healthy HIV-negative adult donors. The sequence was collected from a man aged 18 to 30 in good health. Some clones in this sample may be carry-over from other donors' samples. The specimen sequenced was naive CD8+ T cells from PBMCs. This chain links TRBV5-6 with TRBJ2-1; unclear D gene. The CDR3: CASSLVEDASYNEQFF. The CDR3 DNA is TGTGCCAGCAGCTTGGTAGAGGACGCGTCCTACAATGAGCAGTTCTTC.